The 31 T cell receptor beta chains in this list originate from one sample, sequenced in a study of T cells after yellow fever vaccination. Each CDR3 protein is one row after TCRdb ran MiXCR on the 5' RACE reads. This table has approximately 250,000 distinct CDR3 sequences, approximately 6.7% appearing once. The starting material was CD4+ T cells sorted from PBMCs, obtained on the day of the yellow fever booster vaccination. These receptors were taken from a man between 25 and 39 years old who received the YFV17D yellow fever vaccine.

The CDR3 sequence: CASSLGGQHGYTF. The CDR3 nucleotides are TGTGCCAGCAGTTTAGGCGGACAGCATGGCTACACCTTC. This chain uses TRBV12-3 or TRBV12-4 with TRBJ1-2, with D possibly TRBD1 on 6 matching bases. V lost 1 base and J lost 6, with 9 bases in between. CDR3 length: 13 residues.

This clonotype was seen at least ten times. V is TRBV6-2 or TRBV6-3 and J is TRBJ2-2; a possible D gene is TRBD1 (6 bases). Germline V gene data show CDR1 as MNHEY and CDR2 as SVGEGT. V dropped 6 bases and J dropped 1 base, with 9 bases sitting between them. This CDR3 contains 14 residues. The chain's CDR3 is CASSQGRNTGELFF. The CDR3 DNA follows: TGTGCCAGCAGCCAGGGGAGGAACACCGGGGAGCTGTTTTTT.

This clonotype was counted ten times or more. The chain recombines TRBV20-1 with TRBJ2-4; 7 bases match TRBD2. J lost 13 bases, V lost 4 bases, and 13 bases had no gene match. Germline CDR1 and CDR2: DFQATT and SNEGSKA (reference sequence). The CDR3 runs 13 residues. The CDR3 region has the DNA TGCAGTGCTACATCCCTGGCCGGGACTAAGCAGTACTTC. As protein: CSATSLAGTKQYF.

This clonotype appeared many times. This chain joins TRBV7-2 and TRBJ2-5; 9 bases align to TRBD1. The CDR3 is made up of 16 amino acids. Trimming at V came to 4 bases and at J to 4 bases, leaving 10 bases not matched to a gene. CDR1 SGHTA and CDR2 FQGNSA come from the germline V gene. CDR3 sequence (DNA): TGTGCCAGCAGCTCACCATTCAGGACAGGGGTAGAGACCCAGTACTTC. Its translation: CASSSPFRTGVETQYF. Complete variable domain (other parts from reference TRBV7-2 and TRBJ2-5): GAGVSQSPSNKVTEKGKDVELRCDPISGHTALYWYRQSLGQGLEFLIYFQGNSAPDKSGLPSDRFSAERTGGSVSTLTIQRTQQEDSAVYLCASSSPFRTGVETQYFGPGTRLLVL.

The CDR3 protein is CASSFGGRLYEQYF. The CDR3 DNA follows: TGTGCCAGCAGTTTCGGGGGCAGATTATACGAGCAGTACTTC. The chain has TRBV28 and TRBJ2-7; the D call may be TRBD1 or TRBD2 (6 bases each). The germline gives CDR1 MDHEN, CDR2 SYDVKM. The CDR3 has 14 amino acids. With 3 bases removed from V and 4 bases from J, the gap between germline ends came to 13 bases.

The chain uses TRBV5-5 and TRBJ2-1; TRBD1 agrees at 8 bases. This CDR3 region has 15 residues. Germline CDR1 SGHKS, CDR2 YYEKEE (reference sequence). V gave up 0 bases and J gave up 3 bases; unmatched junction bases: 2. CDR3 DNA sequence: TGTGCCAGCAGCTTGGTGACAGGGGACTACAATGAGCAGTTCTTC. As protein: CASSLVTGDYNEQFF.

This chain links TRBV14 with TRBJ2-7, with D hard to call. Trimming removed 4 bases at V and 4 bases at J, with 11 bases between. The CDR3 consists of 13 residues. Germline V gene lookup returns CDR1 SGHDN and CDR2 FVKESK. CDR3 nucleotides: TGTGCCAGCAGCCTGTTAGCCAAATACGAGCAGTACTTC. Translation: CASSLLAKYEQYF.

Concerning this clonotype: Since a much larger clone is just one base distant, this may be a read error. The rearrangement uses TRBV12-3 or TRBV12-4 and TRBJ2-4; possibly TRBD1 for D (6 bases). Trimming pared 6 bases from V and 10 bases from J, leaving 16 bases between. The CDR3 is made up of 13 amino acids. This chain's CDR3 is CASSLRGNDIQYF. DNA for the CDR3: TGTGCCAGCAGCCTTAGGGGGAACGATATTCAGTACTTC.

The chain links TRBV5-5 to TRBJ1-1, with TRBD1 matching 7 bases. The CDR3 runs 15 residues. Germline V gene sequence: CDR1 SGHKS, CDR2 YYEKEE (reference sequence). Unmatched junction bases numbered 8, after V lost 1 base and J lost 5 bases. In DNA form, the CDR3 reads TGTGCCAGCAGCTTGACCAGGGGGGAGGGGACTGAAGCTTTCTTT. Translating gives CASSLTRGEGTEAFF. Drawing the rest from reference TRBV5-5 and TRBJ1-1, the complete variable domain is DAGVTQSPTHLIKTRGQQVTLRCSPISGHKSVSWYQQVLGQGPQFIFQYYEKEERGRGNFPDRFSARQFPNYSSELNVNALLLGDSALYLCASSLTRGEGTEAFFGQGTRLTVV.

This clonotype was found many times. The genes are TRBV19 and TRBJ2-7; D possibly corresponds to TRBD1 (6 bases). V dropped 4 bases and J dropped 0 bases, with 13 bases sitting between them. The CDR3 has 15 residues. Germline CDR1 reads LNHDA; CDR2 reads SQIVND (reference sequence). CDR3 sequence: CASSKGQTSSYEQYF. CDR3 nucleotides: TGTGCCAGTAGTAAAGGACAGACCAGCTCCTACGAGCAGTACTTC. The whole variable domain, filled in from reference TRBV19 and TRBJ2-7, reads DGGITQSPKYLFRKEGQNVTLSCEQNLNHDAMYWYRQDPGQGLRLIYYSQIVNDFQKGDIAEGYSVSREKKESFPLTVTSAQKNPTAFYLCASSKGQTSSYEQYFGPGTRLTVT.

At least ten counts were recorded for this clonotype. The gene calls are TRBV18 and TRBJ2-7; D is ambiguous. The V and J ends lost 4 bases and 4 bases respectively, with 11 bases between them. CDR1 is KGHSH, CDR2 LQKENI, per germline. This CDR3 is 13 amino acids long. CDR3 region: CASSQSKNYEQYF. The CDR3 DNA reads TGTGCCAGCTCACAGTCTAAGAATTACGAGCAGTACTTC.

This clonotype was detected only a few times. This chain uses TRBV30 with TRBJ1-2; D possibly corresponds to TRBD1 (6 bases). The CDR3 consists of 13 residues. CDR1 GTSNPN and CDR2 SVGIG come from the germline V gene (reference sequence). V was shortened by 2 bases and J by 7 bases, with 14 bases between the two germline ends. CDR3 residues: CAWSLDSSIGYTF. The CDR3 coding sequence is TGTGCCTGGAGTCTGGACAGTTCGATTGGCTACACCTTC.

This rearrangement joins TRBV28 to TRBJ2-5; D is unclear. The CDR3 sequence is 13 residues long. Trimming took off 5 bases at V and 5 bases at J, with 12 bases between the two ends. Germline CDR1 MDHEN, CDR2 SYDVKM. Written as DNA, the CDR3 is TGTGCCAGCAGTCGCTACCAGGTGGAGACCCAGTACTTC. As protein: CASSRYQVETQYF.

In this sample, this clonotype turned up many times. The rearrangement links TRBV7-6 to TRBJ2-3; D is possibly TRBD2 (6 bases). The germline gives CDR1 SGHVS, CDR2 FNYEAQ. Deletions cut 8 bases from V and 0 bases from J, with 9 bases between. This CDR3 comprises 13 residues. The CDR3 DNA reads as TGTGCCAGCGGGAGGCCGAGCACAGATACGCAGTATTTT. Translated, it gives CASGRPSTDTQYF.

This clonotype was counted between two and nine times. This chain joins TRBV20-1 and TRBJ1-3; no reliable D call. CDR1 is DFQATT, CDR2 SNEGSKA, per germline (reference sequence). Between the trimmed V and J ends, which lost 4 bases and 0 bases, there was a span of 10 bases. This CDR3 has 14 amino acids. CDR3 in amino acids: CSAIQGSSGNTIYF. The CDR3 DNA reads as TGCAGTGCTATTCAAGGAAGCTCTGGAAACACCATATATTTT.

This clonotype was picked up a small number of times. This chain joins TRBV5-5 and TRBJ2-1; D is undetermined. The germline CDR1 and CDR2 sequences are SGHKS and YYEKEE (reference sequence). The CDR3 is 13 amino acids. Trimming took 0 bases from V and 9 from J, leaving 10 bases between them. The chain's CDR3 is CASSLGLEGEQFF. CDR3 DNA sequence: TGTGCCAGCAGCTTGGGTTTGGAAGGTGAGCAGTTCTTC.

In its sample, this clonotype was seen a few times. The V and J genes are TRBV10-2 and TRBJ2-5; no firm D call. The CDR3 sequence is 12 residues long. V lost 2 bases and J lost 7, with 8 bases in between. The germline gives CDR1 WSHSY, CDR2 SAAADI. CDR3: CASSEPGGTQYF. The DNA of the CDR3 is TGCGCCAGCAGTGAGCCTGGCGGGACCCAGTACTTC.

This clonotype was observed at least ten times. This sequence joins TRBV7-2 and TRBJ2-3; 12 bases are a match to TRBD2. V dropped 5 bases and J dropped 5; count of bases not matched to a gene: 11. This CDR3 has 17 residues. Germline-derived CDR1 and CDR2 are SGHTA and FQGNSA. The CDR3 DNA sequence: TGTGCCAGCAGCCGCCCCTCGACTAGCGGGGGCGGAGATACGCAGTATTTT. Protein product: CASSRPSTSGGGDTQYF.

The sample holds a few counts of this clonotype. This CDR3 is CASGTAALAKNIQYF. CDR3 in DNA: TGTGCCAGCGGGACGGCGGCTTTAGCCAAAAACATTCAGTACTTC. J is TRBJ2-4 and V is TRBV28, with D perhaps assigned TRBD1 or TRBD2 (5 bases each). V dropped 8 bases and J dropped 0 bases, with 14 bases sitting between them. This CDR3 comprises 15 residues. The germline V gene encodes CDR1 MDHEN and CDR2 SYDVKM.

This clonotype was detected many times. This sequence joins TRBV5-1 and TRBJ2-7; 7 bases match TRBD1. Losses at the gene ends were 4 bases for V and 5 bases for J; bases not matched to a gene: 9. CDR3 size: 14 residues. Germline V lookup: CDR1 SGHRS, CDR2 YFSETQ. The CDR3 reads CASSPWDSSDEQYF. CDR3 in DNA: TGCGCCAGCAGCCCCTGGGACAGTTCTGACGAGCAGTACTTC. Filled out from reference TRBV5-1 and TRBJ2-7, the complete variable domain reads KAGVTQTPRYLIKTRGQQVTLSCSPISGHRSVSWYQQTPGQGLQFLFEYFSETQRNKGNFPGRFSGRQFSNSRSEMNVSTLELGDSALYLCASSPWDSSDEQYFGPGTRLTVT.

This clonotype was counted between two and nine times. The V gene is TRBV5-1, the J gene TRBJ1-4; tentatively, D is TRBD1 (6 bases). Trimming removed 3 bases from V and 1 base from J, with 7 bases in between. CDR3 length equals 14 residues. Germline CDR1 SGHRS, CDR2 YFSETQ. CDR3 sequence reads: CASSSQGTNEKLFF. DNA of the CDR3: TGCGCCAGCAGCTCACAGGGAACTAATGAAAAACTGTTTTTT.

Ten or more counts support this clonotype. The CDR3 sequence: CSAASPSDVKFF. CDR3 nucleotides: TGCAGTGCCGCGAGCCCTAGCGATGTAAAGTTCTTC. The V gene is TRBV20-1, the J gene TRBJ2-1, with D maybe TRBD2 (6 bases). The ends were cut back, 6 bases at V and 14 bases at J, with 20 bases in the middle. The germline V gene has CDR1 DFQATT and CDR2 SNEGSKA (reference sequence). The CDR3 loop spans 12 amino acids.

The sample holds many counts of this clonotype. The chain joins TRBV29-1 to TRBJ1-5, with D possibly being TRBD1 (5 bases). The V gene's germline CDR1 is SQVTM and CDR2 ANQGSEA. CDR3 length: 15 amino acids. Trimming left V 5 bases short and J 0 bases short, with 14 bases between. The CDR3 region has the DNA TGCAGCGTTCTAGCGGCGACAGATAGCAATCAGCCCCAGCATTTT. This translates into CSVLAATDSNQPQHF.

This clonotype came up a few times. V and J are TRBV9 and TRBJ2-1, with 10 bases aligning to TRBD1. The germline gives CDR1 SGDLS, CDR2 YYNGEE. CDR3 length: 13 residues. V lost 6 bases and J lost 9; bases outside the gene matches: 6. DNA for the CDR3: TGTGCCAGCACCAGGACAGGGGGGCGTGAGCAGTTCTTC. It translates to CASTRTGGREQFF.

Many counts were recorded for this clonotype. This chain connects TRBV11-2 to TRBJ2-1, with 14 bases aligning to TRBD2. Germline CDR1 is SGHAT and CDR2 is FQNNGV. The CDR3 has 19 residues. V dropped 1 base and J dropped 2; count of bases not matched to a gene: 7. This chain's CDR3 is CASSLVTSGRGLPYNEQFF. In nucleotides, the CDR3 is TGTGCCAGCAGCTTAGTGACTAGCGGGAGGGGGCTACCCTACAATGAGCAGTTCTTC.

The rearrangement joins TRBV3-1 to TRBJ1-6, with D unresolved. In germline, CDR1 is LGHDT, CDR2 YNNKEL (reference sequence). V lost 1 base and J 7 bases, leaving 20 bases between the germline ends. The CDR3 is made up of 18 amino acids. CDR3 region: CASSQGPSAQSGNSPLHF. In DNA form, the CDR3 reads TGTGCCAGCAGCCAAGGCCCCTCGGCGCAGAGCGGGAATTCACCCCTCCACTTT.

This clonotype was counted between two and nine times. This chain uses TRBV5-1 with TRBJ2-7; D call uncertain. Germline V CDR1 and CDR2: SGHRS, YFSETQ. Trimming removed 0 bases at V and 0 bases at J, with 10 bases between. The CDR3 is 15 residues long. The CDR3 DNA is TGCGCCAGCAGCTTGGATGGCACTTTCTCCTACGAGCAGTACTTC. Amino acids: CASSLDGTFSYEQYF.

This clonotype showed up many times. This chain links TRBV7-2 with TRBJ1-2; 9 bases match TRBD1. CDR3 length: 14 residues. V dropped 3 bases and J dropped 7; count of bases not matched to a gene: 6. Germline loops: CDR1 SGHTA, CDR2 FQGNSA. The CDR3 DNA sequence: TGTGCCAGCAGCTTTGGGACAGGGACGGGTGGCTACACCTTC. Amino acids: CASSFGTGTGGYTF.

In its sample, this clonotype ranks as medium-sized. The V and J genes are TRBV5-1 and TRBJ2-2, with D perhaps matching TRBD1 (5 bases). Trimming stripped 1 base from V and 4 bases from J, with 14 bases between. Germline assignment: CDR1 SGHRS and CDR2 YFSETQ. There are 16 residues in the CDR3. CDR3 in DNA: TGCGCCAGCAGCTTGTCAGGCCAGGGTGGCACCGGGGAGCTGTTTTTT. It translates to CASSLSGQGGTGELFF. Drawing the rest from reference TRBV5-1 and TRBJ2-2, the complete variable domain is KAGVTQTPRYLIKTRGQQVTLSCSPISGHRSVSWYQQTPGQGLQFLFEYFSETQRNKGNFPGRFSGRQFSNSRSEMNVSTLELGDSALYLCASSLSGQGGTGELFFGEGSRLTVL.

The chain carries TRBV20-1 and TRBJ2-7; TRBD2 agrees at 10 bases. The V segment lost 3 bases and the J segment 5 bases; nucleotides outside the gene matches: 7. The CDR3 has 14 residues. Germline V lookup: CDR1 DFQATT, CDR2 SNEGSKA (reference sequence). CDR3 DNA sequence: TGCAGTGCTAGCCCTAATAGCGGGAGGAACGAGCAGTACTTC. Residues: CSASPNSGRNEQYF.

This clonotype was seen repeatedly, ten times or more. V is TRBV7-6 and J is TRBJ2-7; 10 positions match TRBD2. The trim removed 0 bases at V and 7 bases at J, leaving 9 bases unmatched. The CDR3 covers 16 residues. Germline V gene lookup returns CDR1 SGHVS and CDR2 FNYEAQ. Here the CDR3 reads CASSLASSGRPQEQYF. DNA for the CDR3: TGTGCCAGCAGCTTAGCGTCTAGCGGGAGACCTCAGGAGCAGTACTTC.